Included here is one T cell receptor (beta chain) sequence, with context. Some clones are missing from TCRdb's copy, which holds only in-frame ones; the method was immunoSEQ multiplex PCR. The sample lists 97,000 or so clones; 79% were seen once. This specimen comes from a study of blood T cell repertoires in COVID-19. V was cut by 7 bases and J by 5 bases, with 15 bases left in between. Germline lookup yields CDR1 MNHEY and CDR2 SVGAGI. CDR3 length: 13 residues. The chain employs TRBV6-5 and TRBJ2-7; a weak D match, TRBD1 (5 bases). Sequenced input: peripheral blood. This TCR was recovered from a woman older than 75 with active or convalescent COVID-19. Here the CDR3 reads CASTPWGSDEQYF. CDR3 DNA sequence: TGTGCCAGCACACCCTGGGGCAGCGACGAGCAGTACTTC.